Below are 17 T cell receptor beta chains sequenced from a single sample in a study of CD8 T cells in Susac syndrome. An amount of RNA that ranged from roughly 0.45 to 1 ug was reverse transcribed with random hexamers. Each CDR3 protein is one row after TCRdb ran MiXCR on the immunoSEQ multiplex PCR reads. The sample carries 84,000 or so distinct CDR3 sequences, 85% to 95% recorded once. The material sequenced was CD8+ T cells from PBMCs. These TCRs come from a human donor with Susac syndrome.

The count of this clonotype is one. For the CDR3, the DNA is TGTGCCACCAGCAGAGAGCCCCCCTGGGGACAGGGAGATGGTGAGCAGTTCTTC. It codes for CATSREPPWGQGDGEQFF. The V gene is TRBV15, the J gene TRBJ2-1; 9 bases line up with TRBD1. CDR3 size: 18 residues. The germline V gene encodes CDR1 LNHNV and CDR2 YYDKDF (reference sequence). V was pared by 0 bases and J by 9 bases, with 15 bases of the junction left unmatched.

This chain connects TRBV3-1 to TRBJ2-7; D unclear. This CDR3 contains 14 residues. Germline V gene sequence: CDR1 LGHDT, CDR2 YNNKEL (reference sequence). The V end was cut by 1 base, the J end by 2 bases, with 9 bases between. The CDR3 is CASSQGMGAYEQYF. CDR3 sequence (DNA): TGTGCCAGCAGCCAAGGGATGGGCGCCTACGAGCAGTACTTC.

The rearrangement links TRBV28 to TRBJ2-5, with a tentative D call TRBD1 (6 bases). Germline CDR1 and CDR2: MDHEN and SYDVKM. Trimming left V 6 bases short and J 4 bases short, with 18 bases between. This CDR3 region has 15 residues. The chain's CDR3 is CASSTGSPLGETQYF. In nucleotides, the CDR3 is TGTGCCAGCAGCACAGGGAGCCCCTTGGGAGAGACCCAGTACTTC. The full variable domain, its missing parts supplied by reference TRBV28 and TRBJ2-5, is DVKVTQSSRYLVKRTGEKVFLECVQDMDHENMFWYRQDPGLGLRLIYFSYDVKMKEKGDIPEGYSVSREKKERFSLILESASTNQTSMYLCASSTGSPLGETQYFGPGTRLLVL.

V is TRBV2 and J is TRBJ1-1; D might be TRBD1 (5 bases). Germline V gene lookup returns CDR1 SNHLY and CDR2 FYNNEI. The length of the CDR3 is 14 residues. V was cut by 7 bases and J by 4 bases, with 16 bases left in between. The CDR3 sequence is CASTPMTGGTEAFF. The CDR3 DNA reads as TGTGCCAGCACCCCCATGACGGGGGGCACTGAAGCTTTCTTT.

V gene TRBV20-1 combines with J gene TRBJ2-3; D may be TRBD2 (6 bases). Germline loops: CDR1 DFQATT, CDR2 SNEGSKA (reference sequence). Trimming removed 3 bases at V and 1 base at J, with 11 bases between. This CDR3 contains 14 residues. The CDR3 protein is CSASGSKGTDTQYF. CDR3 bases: TGCAGTGCTAGCGGGAGCAAGGGCACAGATACGCAGTATTTT.

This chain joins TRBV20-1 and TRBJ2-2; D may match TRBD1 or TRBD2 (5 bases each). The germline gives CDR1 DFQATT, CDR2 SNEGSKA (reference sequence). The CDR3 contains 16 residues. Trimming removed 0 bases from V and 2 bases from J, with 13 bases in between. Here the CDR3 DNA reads TGCAGTGCTAGAGATAGCGCAGGGCGCAACACCGGGGAGCTGTTTTTT. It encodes CSARDSAGRNTGELFF.

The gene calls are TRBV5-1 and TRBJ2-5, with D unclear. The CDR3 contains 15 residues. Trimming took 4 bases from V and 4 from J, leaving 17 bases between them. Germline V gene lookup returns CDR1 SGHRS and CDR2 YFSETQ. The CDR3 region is CASSPGPFTVETQYF. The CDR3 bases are TGCGCCAGCAGCCCTGGACCATTCACCGTAGAGACCCAGTACTTC.

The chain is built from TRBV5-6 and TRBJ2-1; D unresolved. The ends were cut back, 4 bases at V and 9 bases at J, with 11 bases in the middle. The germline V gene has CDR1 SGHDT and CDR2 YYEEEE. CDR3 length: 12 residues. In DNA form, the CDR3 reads TGTGCCAGCAGCCCCAGCGTCGGTGAGCAGTTCTTC. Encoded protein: CASSPSVGEQFF.

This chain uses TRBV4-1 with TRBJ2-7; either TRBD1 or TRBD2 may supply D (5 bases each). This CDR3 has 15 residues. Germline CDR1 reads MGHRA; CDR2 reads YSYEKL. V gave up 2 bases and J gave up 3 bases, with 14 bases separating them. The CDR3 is CASSQRSRDGYEQYF. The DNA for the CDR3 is TGCGCCAGCAGCCAAAGATCCCGGGACGGCTACGAGCAGTACTTC.

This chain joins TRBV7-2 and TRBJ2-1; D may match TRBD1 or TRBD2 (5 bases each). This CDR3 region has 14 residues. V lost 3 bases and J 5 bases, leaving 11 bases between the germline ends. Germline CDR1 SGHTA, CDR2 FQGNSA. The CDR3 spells CASSLYGTHNEQFF. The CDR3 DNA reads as TGTGCCAGCAGCTTGTACGGGACGCACAATGAGCAGTTCTTC.

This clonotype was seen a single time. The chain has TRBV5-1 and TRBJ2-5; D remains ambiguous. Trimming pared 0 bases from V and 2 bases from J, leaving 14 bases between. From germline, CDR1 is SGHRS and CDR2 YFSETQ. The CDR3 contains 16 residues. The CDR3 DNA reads TGCGCCAGCAGCTTGGATGGGTGGTTGACACAAGAGACCCAGTACTTC. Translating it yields CASSLDGWLTQETQYF.

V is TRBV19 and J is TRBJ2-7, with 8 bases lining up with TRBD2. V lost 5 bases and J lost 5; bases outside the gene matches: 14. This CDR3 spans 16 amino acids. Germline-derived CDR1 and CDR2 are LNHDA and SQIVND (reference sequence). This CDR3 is CASSDKWTSQVNEQYF. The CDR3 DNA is TGTGCCAGTAGTGATAAATGGACTAGCCAAGTCAACGAGCAGTACTTC.

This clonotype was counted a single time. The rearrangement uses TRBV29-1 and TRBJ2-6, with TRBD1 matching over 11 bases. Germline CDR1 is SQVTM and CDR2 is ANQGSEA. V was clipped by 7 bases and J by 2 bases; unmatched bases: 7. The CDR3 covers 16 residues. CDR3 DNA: TGCAGCGCCCTAGGGACAGGGGGAACTGGGGCCAACGTCCTGACTTTC. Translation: CSALGTGGTGANVLTF.

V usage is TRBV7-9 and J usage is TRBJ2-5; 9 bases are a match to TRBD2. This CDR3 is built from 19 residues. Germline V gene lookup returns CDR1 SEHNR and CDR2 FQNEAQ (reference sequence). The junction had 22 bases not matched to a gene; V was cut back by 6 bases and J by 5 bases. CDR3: CASRSPRLAAEEVEETQYF. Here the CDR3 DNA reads TGTGCCAGCAGATCGCCGCGACTAGCGGCGGAGGAGGTAGAGGAGACCCAGTACTTC.

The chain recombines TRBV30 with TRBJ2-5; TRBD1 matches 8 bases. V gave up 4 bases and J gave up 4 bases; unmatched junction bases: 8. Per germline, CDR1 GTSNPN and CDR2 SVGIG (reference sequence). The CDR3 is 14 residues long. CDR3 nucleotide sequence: TGTGCCTGGACGACCGGACAGGGTGGAGAGACCCAGTACTTC. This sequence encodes CAWTTGQGGETQYF.

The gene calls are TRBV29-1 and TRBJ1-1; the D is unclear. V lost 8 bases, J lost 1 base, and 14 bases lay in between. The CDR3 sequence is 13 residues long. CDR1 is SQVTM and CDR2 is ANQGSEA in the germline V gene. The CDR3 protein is CSLYNPKNTEAFF. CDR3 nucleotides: TGCAGCCTTTATAACCCTAAGAACACTGAAGCTTTCTTT.

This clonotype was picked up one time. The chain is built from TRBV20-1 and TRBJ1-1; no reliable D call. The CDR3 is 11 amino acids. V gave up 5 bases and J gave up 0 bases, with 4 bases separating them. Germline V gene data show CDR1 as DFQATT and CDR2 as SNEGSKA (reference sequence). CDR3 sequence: CSAVLNTEAFF. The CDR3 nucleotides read TGCAGTGCTGTCCTGAACACTGAAGCTTTCTTT.